This TCR beta chain originates from a study of cytomegalovirus exposure and HLA in healthy donors. On the study more broadly: In a previous analysis, some 120 million unique TCR beta sequences were found from 150 million to 200 million T cells.

This clone was detected once. The antigen remains undetermined. The study, taken as a whole, reports: Later work found that TCR association rates differed between HLA loci; DRB1 had the most and HLA-C the fewest. Relative to equally common others, HLA-associated TCR beta chains showed greater clonal expansion in a later analysis.

The donors, nominally healthy at sampling, likely had unrecorded immune exposures. It was with 60 Vbeta and 13 Jbeta primers that the PCR ran. The assay was immunoSEQ multiplex PCR, and TCRdb's table has in-frame clones only and misses some. The data hold 150,000 to 200,000 clones, with roughly 84% observed a single time. Trimming cost V 8 bases and J 2 bases, with 12 bases left between them. The CDR3 length is 13 residues. Germline V CDR1 and CDR2: ENHRY, SYGVKD. The chain joins TRBV10-3 to TRBJ1-1; a possible D gene is TRBD1 (6 bases). The sequence derives from a man aged 45 to 65 in good health and CMV-seropositive. Material: PBMCs. CDR3 sequence reads: CAIGGQLNTEAFF. CDR3 nucleotides: TGTGCCATCGGAGGACAGCTTAACACTGAAGCTTTCTTT.